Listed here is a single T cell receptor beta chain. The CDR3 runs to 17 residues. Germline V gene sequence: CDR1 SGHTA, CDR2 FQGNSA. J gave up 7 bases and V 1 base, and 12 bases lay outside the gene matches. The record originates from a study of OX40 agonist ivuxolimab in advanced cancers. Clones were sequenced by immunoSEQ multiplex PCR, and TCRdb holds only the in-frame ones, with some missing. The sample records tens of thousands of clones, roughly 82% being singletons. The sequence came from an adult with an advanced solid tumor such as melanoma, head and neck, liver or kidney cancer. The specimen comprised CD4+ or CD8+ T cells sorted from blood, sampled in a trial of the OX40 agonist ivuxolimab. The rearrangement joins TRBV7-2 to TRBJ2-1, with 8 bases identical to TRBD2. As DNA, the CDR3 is TGTGCCAGCAGCTTAGTTTTTGGCGGGAGGCTCGAGAATGAGCAGTTCTTC. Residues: CASSLVFGGRLENEQFF.